This T cell receptor (beta chain) was documented in a study of T cell clones after liver transplantation. In the study overall: Without induction therapy, subjects received standard immunosuppression until 12-24 months post-transplant.

With 2 bases removed from V and 6 bases from J, the gap between germline ends came to 4 bases. The germline CDR1 and CDR2 sequences are SEHNR and FQNEAQ (reference sequence). The CDR3 extends over 12 amino acids. Study outcomes and limitations: Graft donor-reactive T cells possibly entered the graft instead of undergoing deletion.

Repertoires were generated with immunoSEQ multiplex PCR, while TCRdb's copy carries only in-frame clones and drops some. The sample includes approximately 75,000 clones, about 80% seen only once; the top ten take about 0.79%. In regard to this clone: No antigen is known for it.

The clonotype originates from a human patient who received a liver transplant. Part of the T cell pool may stem from the graft donor. The chain employs TRBV7-9 and TRBJ1-4, with D hard to call. Here the sequenced sample was CD4+ T cells from blood, taken 12 months after liver transplant. This chain's CDR3 is CASSLQDEKLFF. The CDR3, as DNA: TGTGCCAGCAGCTTACAGGATGAAAAACTGTTTTTT. Together with reference TRBV7-9 and TRBJ1-4, the CDR3 gives the full variable domain: DTGVSQNPRHKITKRGQNVTFRCDPISEHNRLYWYRQTLGQGPEFLTYFQNEAQLEKSRLLSDRFSAERPKGSFSTLEIQRTEQGDSAMYLCASSLQDEKLFFGSGTQLSVL.